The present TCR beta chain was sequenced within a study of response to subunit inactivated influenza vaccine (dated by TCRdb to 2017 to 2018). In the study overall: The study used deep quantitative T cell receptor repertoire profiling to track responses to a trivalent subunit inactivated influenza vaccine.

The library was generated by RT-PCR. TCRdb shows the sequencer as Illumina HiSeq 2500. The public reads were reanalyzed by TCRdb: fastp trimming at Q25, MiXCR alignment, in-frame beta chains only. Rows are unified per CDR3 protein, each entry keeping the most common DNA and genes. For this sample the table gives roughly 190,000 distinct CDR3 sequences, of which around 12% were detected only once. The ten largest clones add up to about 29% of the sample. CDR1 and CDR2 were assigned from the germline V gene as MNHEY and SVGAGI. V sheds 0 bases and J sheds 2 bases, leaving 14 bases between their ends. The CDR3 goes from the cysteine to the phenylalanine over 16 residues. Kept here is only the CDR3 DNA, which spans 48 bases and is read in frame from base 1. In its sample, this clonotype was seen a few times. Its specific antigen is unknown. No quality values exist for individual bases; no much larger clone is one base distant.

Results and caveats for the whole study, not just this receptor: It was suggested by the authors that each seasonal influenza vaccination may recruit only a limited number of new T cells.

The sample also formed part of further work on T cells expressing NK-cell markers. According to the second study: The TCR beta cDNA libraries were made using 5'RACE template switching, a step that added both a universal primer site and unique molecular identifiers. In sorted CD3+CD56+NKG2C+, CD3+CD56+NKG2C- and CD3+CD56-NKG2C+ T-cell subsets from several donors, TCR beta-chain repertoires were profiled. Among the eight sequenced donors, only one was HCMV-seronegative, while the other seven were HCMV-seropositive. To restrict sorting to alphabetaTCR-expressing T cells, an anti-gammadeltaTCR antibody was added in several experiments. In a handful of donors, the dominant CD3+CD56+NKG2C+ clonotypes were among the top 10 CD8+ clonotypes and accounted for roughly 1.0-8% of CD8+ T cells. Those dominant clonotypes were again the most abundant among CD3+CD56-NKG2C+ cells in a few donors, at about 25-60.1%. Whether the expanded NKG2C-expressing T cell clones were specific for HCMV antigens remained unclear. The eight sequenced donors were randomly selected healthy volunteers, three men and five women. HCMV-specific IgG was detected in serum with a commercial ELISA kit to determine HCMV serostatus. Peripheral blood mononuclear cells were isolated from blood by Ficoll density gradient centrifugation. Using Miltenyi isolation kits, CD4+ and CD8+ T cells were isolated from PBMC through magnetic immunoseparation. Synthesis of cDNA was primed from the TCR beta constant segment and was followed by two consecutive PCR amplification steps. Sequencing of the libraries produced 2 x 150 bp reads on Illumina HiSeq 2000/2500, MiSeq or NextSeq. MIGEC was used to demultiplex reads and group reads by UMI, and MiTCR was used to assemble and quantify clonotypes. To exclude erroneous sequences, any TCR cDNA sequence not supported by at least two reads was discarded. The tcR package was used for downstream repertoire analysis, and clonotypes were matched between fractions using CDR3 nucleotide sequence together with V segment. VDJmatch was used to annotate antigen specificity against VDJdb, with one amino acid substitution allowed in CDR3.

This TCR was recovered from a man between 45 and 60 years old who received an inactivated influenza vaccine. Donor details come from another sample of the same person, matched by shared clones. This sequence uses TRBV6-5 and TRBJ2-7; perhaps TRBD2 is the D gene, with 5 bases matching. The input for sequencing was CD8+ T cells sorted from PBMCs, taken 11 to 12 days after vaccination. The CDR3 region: CASSYSERDSPYEQYF. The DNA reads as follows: TGTGCCAGCAGTTACTCAGAGAGGGATTCCCCCTACGAGCAGTACTTC.